These T cell receptor beta chains were read from a single sample in a study of glioma-infiltrating T cells. TCRdb reanalysed the multiplex PCR reads using MiXCR and keeps one entry per CDR3 protein. The sample consists of around 180,000 distinct CDR3 sequences, about 47% of them appearing once. Sequenced input: glioma tissue, nonneoplastic brain tissue, or PBMCs (not recorded which). Receptor source: a human donor with low-grade glioma or glioblastoma, undergoing nonglioma brain surgery, or in good health (not recorded which). CDR3s include the opening cysteine and the closing phenylalanine or tryptophan.

v_call,j_call,cdr3_aa
TRBV19,TRBJ2-2,CASSTGIWLFF
TRBV7-2,TRBJ1-1,CASIQGGITEAFF
TRBV2,TRBJ2-4,CASGDSLAKNIQYF
TRBV15,TRBJ2-1,CATSSLPGQDFTSGEEQFF
TRBV3-1,TRBJ1-5,CASSQVIGQDQPQHF
TRBV6-1,TRBJ1-2,CASSEPGHGSYVYTF
TRBV20-1,TRBJ2-7,CSAREEDRAYEQYF
TRBV7-6,TRBJ2-1,CASSSLPFGTGYNEQFF
TRBV10-3,TRBJ1-5,CAISKTGDSNQPQHF
TRBV28,TRBJ2-5,CASIGTETQETQYF
TRBV7-9,TRBJ2-5,CASSMQGASGEETQYF
TRBV2,TRBJ1-2,CASHNAGTGRVFTF
TRBV29-1,TRBJ1-5,CSVEEEGNQPQHF
TRBV24-1,TRBJ2-5,CANEFKETQYF
TRBV20-1,TRBJ2-7,CSARGHLPYEQYF
TRBV20-1,TRBJ2-1,CSARDVTPGSPGLAGGLYNEQFF
TRBV2,TRBJ2-7,CASKEGAYEQYF
TRBV20-1,TRBJ1-5,CSARSGVGARPEDQPRHF
TRBV29-1,TRBJ1-5,CSVEATGEPNKPQHF
TRBV20-1,TRBJ2-5,CSAPHVAGQETQYF
TRBV7-9,TRBJ2-1,CASSSRDNEQFF
TRBV7-9,TRBJ1-3,CASSRDGNTIYF
TRBV20-1,TRBJ2-1,CSARGLSSYNEQFF
TRBV4-2,TRBJ2-5,CASSQDLSGKQTQYF
TRBV2,TRBJ2-1,CASGLAGLYNEQFF
TRBV18,TRBJ1-5,CASSQGGNQPQHF
TRBV2,TRBJ2-1,CGSRLDSPRFF
TRBV2,TRBJ1-5,CASSEGQGNQTQNF
TRBV4-1,TRBJ1-1,CASSQDTSTEAFF
TRBV29-1,TRBJ2-1,CSAGASSYNEQFF
TRBV2,TRBJ1-2,CASSEVGGNYGYTF
TRBV20-1,TRBJ2-7,CSAKGTSGMEQYF
TRBV10-3,TRBJ1-1,CAISGQEGSTEAFF